Below, 17 T cell receptor beta chains from the same sample are listed, as sequenced in a study of T cell responses to AZD1222 COVID-19 vaccine. Using immunoSEQ multiplex PCR, the repertoire was profiled, and TCRdb retains in-frame clones only, with some absent. This sample has around 150,000 clones, with more than 85% found just once. The input for sequencing was peripheral blood, taken 28 days after the second AZD1222 dose. These TCRs come from an adult who received the AZD1222 COVID-19 vaccine.

CDR3: CASSARPRTGYQPQHF. Written as DNA, the CDR3 is TGTGCCAGCAGTGCCCGACCTCGGACAGGGTATCAGCCCCAGCATTTT. The V call is TRBV6-1, the J call TRBJ1-5, with TRBD1 matching 8 bases. The CDR3 has 16 residues. Germline V gene sequence: CDR1 MNHNS, CDR2 SASEGT. The V and J ends lost 4 bases and 5 bases, in that order; junction bases with no gene match: 10.

The table lists this clone with a count of one. The chain carries TRBV23-1 and TRBJ1-5; D might be TRBD1 (6 bases). TRBV23-1 is sorted into the ORF group, with uncertain function. The CDR3 totals 17 residues. The V end was cut by 8 bases, the J end by 6 bases, with 26 bases between. In DNA form, the CDR3 reads TGCGCCAGCGGGTGGAGACGACAGGAATTTAACGCTCAGCCCCAGCATTTT. Its translation: CASGWRRQEFNAQPQHF.

The CDR3 DNA is TGTGCCAGTAGTATACGCGACTTCGCCTATGGCTACACCTTC. Protein product: CASSIRDFAYGYTF. The chain combines TRBV19 with TRBJ1-2; D gene uncertain. The CDR3 loop spans 14 amino acids. CDR1 is LNHDA, CDR2 SQIVND, per germline (reference sequence). V was pared by 2 bases and J by 4 bases, with 11 bases between.

The rearrangement links TRBV3-1 (or the pseudogene TRBV3-2) to TRBJ1-5; D ambiguous. CDR1 is LGHDT, CDR2 YNNKEL, per germline (reference sequence). This CDR3 contains 16 residues. V lost 2 bases to trimming and J lost 6 bases, with 17 bases between them. CDR3 region: CASSQFSSPTRQPQHF. The DNA of the CDR3 is TGTGCCAGCAGCCAATTCTCGAGTCCCACACGTCAGCCCCAGCATTTT.

The chain carries TRBV3-1 (or the pseudogene TRBV3-2) and TRBJ1-4; the D gene is possibly TRBD1 (5 bases). The CDR3 has 13 amino acids. Germline lookup yields CDR1 LGHDT and CDR2 YNNKEL (reference sequence). V lost 3 bases and J lost 6, with 8 bases in between. The CDR3 coding sequence is TGTGCCAGCAGCCAGGGGGTCGATGAAAAACTGTTTTTT. Residues: CASSQGVDEKLFF.

This clone was detected once. This chain connects TRBV5-1 to TRBJ2-3; the match to TRBD2 covers 8 bases. After removal of 4 bases from V and 2 bases from J, the junction contained 9 bases not matched to a gene. Germline V gene sequence: CDR1 SGHRS, CDR2 YFSETQ. This CDR3 has 16 residues. CDR3 DNA: TGCGCCAGCAGCCCGGGAGGGCAGCTCCACACAGATACGCAGTATTTT. Protein product: CASSPGGQLHTDTQYF.

The chain recombines TRBV9 with TRBJ2-2; maybe TRBD2 (5 bases). CDR3 length: 15 amino acids. Germline CDR1 reads SGDLS; CDR2 reads YYNGEE. V was pared by 4 bases and J by 6 bases, with 16 bases between. The CDR3 sequence is CASSPPGERAGELFF. The CDR3 DNA is TGTGCCAGCAGCCCCCCTGGGGAGAGGGCCGGGGAGCTGTTTTTT. Drawing the rest from reference TRBV9 and TRBJ2-2, the complete variable domain is DSGVTQTPKHLITATGQRVTLRCSPRSGDLSVYWYQQSLDQGLQFLIQYYNGEERAKGNILERFSAQQFPDLHSELNLSSLELGDSALYFCASSPPGERAGELFFGEGSRLTVL.

This rearrangement joins TRBV27 to TRBJ1-2, with no clear D. The length of the CDR3 is 13 residues. From germline, CDR1 is MNHEY and CDR2 SMNVEV (reference sequence). Trimming removed 3 bases at V and 5 bases at J, with 10 bases between. The CDR3, as DNA: TGTGCCAGCAGTTTCTCGGAGAGTTATGGCTACACCTTC. Translated: CASSFSESYGYTF.

The chain links TRBV10-3 to TRBJ1-6; D remains unclear. CDR1 and CDR2 from the germline V gene are ENHRY and SYGVKD. The CDR3 consists of 11 residues. The V gene lost 8 bases and the J gene lost 5 bases, with 4 bases spanning the gap. DNA of the CDR3: TGTGCCATCCAGGATAATTCACCCCTCCACTTT. Translated: CAIQDNSPLHF.

The genes are TRBV3-1 (or the pseudogene TRBV3-2) and TRBJ2-3; D ambiguous. Per germline, CDR1 LGHDT and CDR2 YNNKEL (reference sequence). This CDR3 region has 14 residues. The V and J ends lost 3 bases and 2 bases respectively, with 9 bases between them. CDR3 in amino acids: CASSQIVATDTQYF. DNA for the CDR3: TGTGCCAGCAGCCAGATCGTCGCCACAGATACGCAGTATTTT.

The J gene is TRBJ2-7, the V gene TRBV28; D is perhaps TRBD2 (6 bases). Trimming removed 4 bases at V and 1 base at J, with 14 bases between. Per the germline V gene, CDR1 is MDHEN and CDR2 is SYDVKM. The CDR3 extends over 15 amino acids. CDR3 in amino acids: CASSSTGGASYEQYF. The CDR3 coding sequence is TGTGCCAGCAGTTCGACCGGAGGGGCATCCTACGAGCAGTACTTC. Full variable domain (missing parts from reference TRBV28 and TRBJ2-7): DVKVTQSSRYLVKRTGEKVFLECVQDMDHENMFWYRQDPGLGLRLIYFSYDVKMKEKGDIPEGYSVSREKKERFSLILESASTNQTSMYLCASSSTGGASYEQYFGPGTRLTVT.

The rearrangement uses TRBV4-1 and TRBJ2-5, with TRBD2 as a possible D gene (6 bases). CDR1 is MGHRA and CDR2 is YSYEKL in the germline V gene. The CDR3 is 16 amino acids. V lost 0 bases and J 2 bases, leaving 13 bases between the germline ends. CDR3 region: CASSQDRGMRQETQYF. CDR3 sequence (DNA): TGCGCCAGCAGCCAAGATCGGGGGATGCGGCAAGAGACCCAGTACTTC.

The chain is built from TRBV6-6 and TRBJ2-7; D is uncertain. This CDR3 contains 14 residues. Trimming removed 6 bases at V and 1 base at J, with 13 bases between. CDR1 and CDR2 from the germline V gene are MNHNY and SVGAGI (reference sequence). The CDR3 spells CASSTPSISYEQYF. In DNA, the CDR3 is TGTGCCAGCAGCACCCCGTCTATTTCCTACGAGCAGTACTTC.

The rearrangement joins TRBV27 to TRBJ2-5, with a possible D match to TRBD2 (6 bases). Germline CDR1 MNHEY, CDR2 SMNVEV (reference sequence). The CDR3 totals 15 residues. The V end lost 5 bases, the J end lost 9 bases, and 22 bases lay between the germline ends. Written as DNA, the CDR3 is TGTGCCAGCAGTCCCCAGACCCTACTATGGGGGGCCCAGTACTTC. Residues: CASSPQTLLWGAQYF.

The rearrangement joins TRBV10-3 to TRBJ2-1; 10 bases are shared with TRBD2. The trim removed 3 bases at V and 4 bases at J, leaving 0 bases unmatched. Germline assignment: CDR1 ENHRY and CDR2 SYGVKD. CDR3 size: 14 residues. CDR3 sequence: CAISEAGGYNEQFF. The CDR3 DNA is TGTGCCATCAGTGAAGCGGGAGGGTACAATGAGCAGTTCTTC.

This clone was counted once. The chain has TRBV5-1 and TRBJ2-1, with 10 positions matching TRBD2. Germline V gene data show CDR1 as SGHRS and CDR2 as YFSETQ. The V and J ends lost 0 bases and 7 bases, in that order; junction bases with no gene match: 10. This CDR3 region has 17 residues. CDR3 nucleotide sequence: TGCGCCAGCAGCTTGGGCCGGGCTAGCGGGAGAAGTAATGAGCAGTTCTTC. Translation gives CASSLGRASGRSNEQFF. Full variable domain (missing parts from reference TRBV5-1 and TRBJ2-1): KAGVTQTPRYLIKTRGQQVTLSCSPISGHRSVSWYQQTPGQGLQFLFEYFSETQRNKGNFPGRFSGRQFSNSRSEMNVSTLELGDSALYLCASSLGRASGRSNEQFFGPGTRLTVL.

The chain employs TRBV19 and TRBJ2-3; TRBD2 agrees at 7 bases. From germline, CDR1 is LNHDA and CDR2 SQIVND (reference sequence). This CDR3 has 15 residues. J lost 4 bases, V lost 1 base, and 5 bases had no gene match. CDR3 in DNA: TGTGCCAGTAGTATAGCCGGACTAGTAGCAGATACGCAGTATTTT. As protein: CASSIAGLVADTQYF.